This T cell receptor (beta chain) was sequenced for a study of blood T cell repertoires in COVID-19. About the study: Nucleic acid was either cDNA or gDNA, and it came from T cells, B-cell-depleted T cells, or PBMCs.

In the authors' methods: Scientists estimated how many nucleated cells there were by amplifying reference gene primers. This table comes from immunoSEQ multiplex PCR, and its TCRdb copy is limited to in-frame clones, with some not included. V, J and clone size were drawn from that table, and D and trimming were deduced from the DNA. The data contain approximately 74,000 clones, over 80% of them singletons. This CDR3 is 15 amino acids long. The V gene lost 2 bases and the J gene lost 0 bases, with 8 bases spanning the gap. CDR1 is SNHLY, CDR2 FYNNEI, per germline. This chain links TRBV2 with TRBJ1-3, with a possible D match to TRBD1 (6 bases). This clonotype originated in a man older than 75 with active or convalescent COVID-19. What was sequenced was peripheral blood. CDR3 loop: CASSERDISGNTIYF. Here the CDR3 DNA reads TGTGCCAGCAGTGAAAGGGACATCTCTGGAAACACCATATATTTT.